A selection of T cell receptor beta chains follows, all from one sample in a study of technical replicates of blood from a handful of donors. TCRdb keeps only in-frame clones here, not all; method: immunoSEQ multiplex PCR. Found here are 79,000 or so clones, 91% of them singletons; the top ten hold around 0.24%. The sequenced sample consisted of T cells isolated from PBMCs. The receptor source for this set is a human donor in good health. The CDR3 runs from the conserved cysteine through the conserved F or W. The order of the fields is V gene, clone size, J gene, D gene, CDR3 protein, CDR3 DNA. The D gene is left open where the match is weak. Some rows have no size entry. The others give once, few or many, or a class for an expanded clone.

V gene: TRBV5-1
clone size: once
J gene: TRBJ1-4
D gene: -
CDR3 protein: CASRPEARGYEKLFF
CDR3 DNA: TGCGCCAGCAGGCCCGAGGCACGTGGTTATGAAAAACTGTTTTTT

V gene: TRBV30
clone size: -
J gene: TRBJ2-6
D gene: TRBD1
CDR3 protein: CAFYRGAGANVLTF
CDR3 DNA: TGTGCCTTTTACAGGGGGGCTGGGGCCAACGTCCTGACTTTC

V gene: TRBV2
clone size: few
J gene: TRBJ1-2
D gene: -
CDR3 protein: CASSDSGRYGYTF
CDR3 DNA: TGTGCCAGCAGTGACAGCGGCCGGTATGGCTACACCTTC

V gene: TRBV2
clone size: -
J gene: TRBJ2-7
D gene: TRBD1
CDR3 protein: CASSAGTVSYEQYF
CDR3 DNA: TGTGCCAGCAGTGCCGGGACAGTCTCCTACGAGCAGTACTTC

V gene: TRBV6-5
clone size: -
J gene: TRBJ2-4
D gene: TRBD1
CDR3 protein: CASSYYDRGRNIQYF
CDR3 DNA: TGTGCCAGCAGTTACTACGACAGGGGTAGGAACATTCAGTACTTC

V gene: TRBV5-4
clone size: -
J gene: TRBJ2-7
D gene: TRBD1
CDR3 protein: CASSLGTAGEQYF
CDR3 DNA: TGTGCCAGCAGCCTCGGGACAGCAGGCGAGCAGTACTTC

V gene: TRBV11-2
clone size: -
J gene: TRBJ1-6
D gene: TRBD1
CDR3 protein: CASSFLGQPDSPLHF
CDR3 DNA: TGTGCCAGCAGTTTCCTGGGACAGCCAGATTCACCCCTCCACTTT

V gene: TRBV6-6
clone size: -
J gene: TRBJ2-1
D gene: TRBD2
CDR3 protein: CASTGFSGGNHNEQFF
CDR3 DNA: TGTGCCAGCACTGGTTTTAGCGGGGGAAACCACAATGAGCAGTTCTTC

V gene: TRBV11-2
clone size: -
J gene: TRBJ2-1
D gene: -
CDR3 protein: CASSLDSLLEQFF
CDR3 DNA: TGTGCCAGCAGCTTAGACTCTCTCCTGGAGCAGTTCTTC

V gene: TRBV10-3
clone size: -
J gene: TRBJ1-6
D gene: -
CDR3 protein: CAISVQGFESYNSPLHF
CDR3 DNA: TGTGCCATCAGCGTACAGGGATTCGAATCCTATAATTCACCCCTCCACTTT

V gene: TRBV2
clone size: -
J gene: TRBJ2-3
D gene: -
CDR3 protein: CASRWGRAGADTQYF
CDR3 DNA: TGTGCCAGCAGGTGGGGTAGGGCAGGGGCAGATACGCAGTATTTT

V gene: TRBV5-1
clone size: -
J gene: TRBJ2-6
D gene: TRBD1
CDR3 protein: CASSRSGTALSGANVLTF
CDR3 DNA: TGCGCCAGCAGCCGATCCGGGACAGCCTTATCTGGGGCCAACGTCCTGACTTTC

V gene: TRBV28
clone size: -
J gene: TRBJ2-7
D gene: -
CDR3 protein: CASRPSGSYYEQYF
CDR3 DNA: TGTGCCAGCAGACCCTCAGGATCTTATTACGAGCAGTACTTC

V gene: TRBV5-1
clone size: -
J gene: TRBJ1-1
D gene: TRBD1
CDR3 protein: CASSPRTGDAEAFF
CDR3 DNA: TGCGCCAGCAGCCCAAGAACAGGGGACGCTGAAGCTTTCTTT

V gene: TRBV11-3
clone size: -
J gene: TRBJ1-1
D gene: TRBD1
CDR3 protein: CASMDRTNTEAFF
CDR3 DNA: TGTGCCAGTATGGACAGGACGAACACTGAAGCTTTCTTT

V gene: TRBV5-1
clone size: -
J gene: TRBJ1-2
D gene: TRBD1
CDR3 protein: CASSLEATGSYGYTF
CDR3 DNA: TGCGCCAGCAGCTTAGAGGCGACAGGGTCCTATGGCTACACCTTC

V gene: TRBV29-1
clone size: -
J gene: TRBJ2-7
D gene: TRBD1
CDR3 protein: CSVATGTYEQYF
CDR3 DNA: TGCAGCGTGGCGACAGGGACCTACGAGCAGTACTTC

V gene: TRBV28
clone size: -
J gene: TRBJ2-2
D gene: TRBD1
CDR3 protein: CASSFFDRGRNTGELFF
CDR3 DNA: TGTGCCAGCAGTTTTTTCGACAGGGGGCGAAACACCGGGGAGCTGTTTTTT

V gene: TRBV6-6
clone size: once
J gene: TRBJ1-3
D gene: -
CDR3 protein: CASTNQGFAGNTIYF
CDR3 DNA: TGTGCCAGCACCAACCAGGGGTTTGCTGGAAACACCATATATTTT

V gene: TRBV19
clone size: -
J gene: TRBJ1-5
D gene: -
CDR3 protein: CASSTPTGITNQPQHF
CDR3 DNA: TGTGCCAGTAGTACGCCAACAGGGATCACCAATCAGCCCCAGCATTTT

V gene: TRBV7-9
clone size: -
J gene: TRBJ1-4
D gene: -
CDR3 protein: CASSLPTGQSVATNEKLFF
CDR3 DNA: TGTGCCAGCAGCTTACCTACAGGGCAAAGTGTGGCAACTAATGAAAAACTGTTTTTT

V gene: TRBV5-1
clone size: -
J gene: TRBJ1-1
D gene: -
CDR3 protein: CASSRPGGTEAFF
CDR3 DNA: TGCGCCAGCAGCCGCCCGGGGGGCACTGAAGCTTTCTTT

V gene: TRBV6-1
clone size: -
J gene: TRBJ1-1
D gene: -
CDR3 protein: CASTRVGTEAFF
CDR3 DNA: TGTGCCAGCACACGGGTGGGCACTGAAGCTTTCTTT

V gene: TRBV11-2
clone size: -
J gene: TRBJ2-3
D gene: -
CDR3 protein: CASSLTGGSYTQYF
CDR3 DNA: TGTGCCAGCAGCTTAACGGGGGGCTCTTATACGCAGTATTTT

V gene: TRBV30
clone size: -
J gene: TRBJ1-1
D gene: TRBD1
CDR3 protein: CAWRTGVNTEAFF
CDR3 DNA: TGTGCCTGGCGGACAGGGGTGAACACTGAAGCTTTCTTT

V gene: TRBV11-3
clone size: -
J gene: TRBJ2-5
D gene: TRBD1
CDR3 protein: CASSSRQGQETQYF
CDR3 DNA: TGTGCCAGCAGCTCTCGACAGGGGCAAGAGACCCAGTACTTC

V gene: TRBV21-1
clone size: once
J gene: TRBJ2-1
D gene: -
CDR3 protein: CASSIAGTGGSNEQFF
CDR3 DNA: TGTGCCAGCAGCATCGCCGGGACAGGAGGGTCCAATGAGCAGTTCTTC

V gene: TRBV13
clone size: -
J gene: TRBJ2-1
D gene: -
CDR3 protein: CASSLSVGDNEQFF
CDR3 DNA: TGTGCCAGCAGCTTATCAGTCGGGGACAATGAGCAGTTCTTC

V gene: TRBV5-1
clone size: once
J gene: TRBJ2-3
D gene: TRBD2
CDR3 protein: CASSLGTRKTDTQYF
CDR3 DNA: TGCGCCAGCAGCTTGGGGACTAGAAAGACAGATACGCAGTATTTT

V gene: TRBV27
clone size: -
J gene: TRBJ1-1
D gene: -
CDR3 protein: CASSLSARFPPEAFF
CDR3 DNA: TGTGCCAGCAGTTTAAGCGCCCGTTTCCCCCCTGAAGCTTTCTTT

V gene: TRBV10-3
clone size: -
J gene: TRBJ2-1
D gene: TRBD2
CDR3 protein: CAIMRGTSGGEQFF
CDR3 DNA: TGTGCCATCATGAGAGGCACTAGCGGGGGTGAGCAGTTCTTC

V gene: TRBV18
clone size: once
J gene: TRBJ2-5
D gene: -
CDR3 protein: CASSPVLSPGETQYF
CDR3 DNA: TGTGCCAGCTCACCAGTCCTTTCCCCAGGGGAGACCCAGTACTTC

V gene: TRBV6-1
clone size: -
J gene: TRBJ2-2
D gene: TRBD1
CDR3 protein: CASSESTGGLGELFF
CDR3 DNA: TGTGCCAGCAGTGAATCGACAGGGGGCCTCGGGGAGCTGTTTTTT

V gene: TRBV7-9
clone size: -
J gene: TRBJ2-1
D gene: TRBD1
CDR3 protein: CASSSRQGRRGNEQFF
CDR3 DNA: TGTGCCAGCAGCTCTCGACAGGGGAGGAGAGGGAATGAGCAGTTCTTC

V gene: TRBV11-2
clone size: -
J gene: TRBJ2-5
D gene: -
CDR3 protein: CASSLVRGSIPETQYF
CDR3 DNA: TGTGCCAGCAGCTTAGTCCGGGGGTCAATCCCAGAGACCCAGTACTTC

V gene: TRBV28
clone size: -
J gene: TRBJ2-5
D gene: TRBD1
CDR3 protein: CASSKDRDQETQYF
CDR3 DNA: TGTGCCAGCAGTAAGGACAGGGATCAAGAGACCCAGTACTTC

V gene: TRBV7-3
clone size: -
J gene: TRBJ2-2
D gene: TRBD2
CDR3 protein: CASSLNTGTSGTTGELFF
CDR3 DNA: TGTGCCAGCAGTCTTAATACCGGGACTAGCGGGACCACCGGGGAGCTGTTTTTT

V gene: TRBV5-1
clone size: -
J gene: TRBJ2-5
D gene: TRBD1
CDR3 protein: CASSPGGTGVAETQYF
CDR3 DNA: TGCGCCAGCAGCCCCGGTGGGACAGGGGTCGCGGAGACCCAGTACTTC

V gene: TRBV10-1
clone size: -
J gene: TRBJ1-3
D gene: -
CDR3 protein: CARTFRRELNSGNTIYF
CDR3 DNA: TGCGCCAGAACCTTTCGCAGGGAACTTAACTCTGGAAACACCATATATTTT

V gene: TRBV28
clone size: -
J gene: TRBJ2-3
D gene: TRBD2
CDR3 protein: CASSQLPRTSGSTDTQYF
CDR3 DNA: TGTGCCAGCAGCCAACTCCCCAGGACTAGCGGTAGCACAGATACGCAGTATTTT

V gene: TRBV27
clone size: -
J gene: TRBJ2-3
D gene: -
CDR3 protein: CASSLRQSYTDTQYF
CDR3 DNA: TGTGCCAGCAGTTTACGACAGTCATACACAGATACGCAGTATTTT

V gene: TRBV6-1
clone size: -
J gene: TRBJ2-3
D gene: -
CDR3 protein: CASSEHTDTQYF
CDR3 DNA: TGTGCCAGCAGTGAACACACAGATACGCAGTATTTT

V gene: TRBV15
clone size: -
J gene: TRBJ2-7
D gene: -
CDR3 protein: CATSRAAGSSYEQYF
CDR3 DNA: TGTGCCACCAGCAGAGCCGCGGGGAGCTCCTACGAGCAGTACTTC

V gene: TRBV11-3
clone size: -
J gene: TRBJ1-2
D gene: TRBD1
CDR3 protein: CASSGRQGPNYGYTF
CDR3 DNA: TGTGCCAGCAGCGGACGACAGGGCCCGAACTATGGCTACACCTTC

V gene: TRBV4-1
clone size: -
J gene: TRBJ2-6
D gene: TRBD1
CDR3 protein: CASSLQPGGAGPGANVLTF
CDR3 DNA: TGCGCCAGCAGCCTACAGCCAGGGGGCGCGGGTCCTGGGGCCAACGTCCTGACTTTC

V gene: TRBV15
clone size: -
J gene: TRBJ2-7
D gene: TRBD1
CDR3 protein: CATSRDRGQGDEQYF
CDR3 DNA: TGTGCCACCAGCAGAGATCGAGGACAGGGAGACGAGCAGTACTTC

V gene: TRBV29-1
clone size: -
J gene: TRBJ1-2
D gene: TRBD1
CDR3 protein: CSVALQGPYGYTF
CDR3 DNA: TGCAGCGTCGCATTACAGGGGCCCTATGGCTACACCTTC

V gene: TRBV6-5
clone size: -
J gene: TRBJ2-7
D gene: -
CDR3 protein: CASSSGHLYEQYF
CDR3 DNA: TGTGCCAGCAGTTCGGGACACCTCTACGAGCAGTACTTC

V gene: TRBV7-6
clone size: -
J gene: TRBJ1-2
D gene: TRBD1
CDR3 protein: CASSVLSGQGGTNYGYTF
CDR3 DNA: TGTGCCAGCAGCGTACTCTCCGGACAGGGAGGGACTAACTATGGCTACACCTTC

V gene: TRBV5-4
clone size: -
J gene: TRBJ1-2
D gene: TRBD1
CDR3 protein: CASSWDRFPNYGYTF
CDR3 DNA: TGTGCCAGCAGCTGGGACAGGTTTCCTAACTATGGCTACACCTTC

V gene: TRBV2
clone size: -
J gene: TRBJ1-2
D gene: -
CDR3 protein: CASSESQLSGSYTF
CDR3 DNA: TGTGCCAGCAGTGAATCGCAGTTATCGGGAAGCTACACCTTC

V gene: TRBV7-8
clone size: -
J gene: TRBJ2-1
D gene: TRBD2
CDR3 protein: CASSLAREYNEQFF
CDR3 DNA: TGTGCCAGCAGCTTAGCGCGGGAGTACAATGAGCAGTTCTTC

V gene: TRBV7-8
clone size: -
J gene: TRBJ2-1
D gene: TRBD2
CDR3 protein: CASSSRESFNEQFF
CDR3 DNA: TGTGCCAGCAGCTCGCGGGAGTCCTTCAATGAGCAGTTCTTC

V gene: TRBV27
clone size: -
J gene: TRBJ1-1
D gene: -
CDR3 protein: CASSLAGGRMNTEAFF
CDR3 DNA: TGTGCCAGCAGTTTAGCCGGGGGAAGGATGAACACTGAAGCTTTCTTT

V gene: TRBV25-1
clone size: -
J gene: TRBJ1-2
D gene: TRBD1
CDR3 protein: CASSKGQGVPYGYTF
CDR3 DNA: TGTGCCAGCAGTAAAGGACAGGGGGTGCCCTATGGCTACACCTTC